The 21 T cell receptor beta chains below come from one sample, sequenced in a study of cytomegalovirus exposure and HLA in healthy donors. PCR was performed using 60 Vbeta and 13 Jbeta primers. Sequencing was performed with immunoSEQ multiplex PCR; in TCRdb, only in-frame clones are kept and a portion is missing. This sample has roughly 120,000 clones, with around 75% found just once. The sample comprised PBMCs. The receptors shown here come from a woman in her 30s in good health and CMV-seronegative.

This clone was counted between two and nine times. The same CDR3 is also encoded by other DNA sequences in this sample. This chain joins TRBV30 and TRBJ1-2; TRBD1 matches 11 bases. V shed 2 bases, J shed 2 bases, and the junction held 1 base outside the gene matches. Looked up from germline, CDR1 is GTSNPN and CDR2 is SVGIG (reference sequence). The CDR3 runs 14 residues. CDR3 sequence: CAWSRDRGNYGYTF. The CDR3 bases are TGTGCCTGGAGTCGGGACAGGGGGAACTATGGCTACACCTTC.

This chain uses TRBV7-8 with TRBJ2-7; weak D call: TRBD2 (6 bases). Germline-derived CDR1 and CDR2 are SGHVS and FQNEAQ. CDR3 length: 16 residues. Trimming left V 5 bases short and J 5 bases short, with 22 bases between. CDR3 nucleotide sequence: TGTGCCAGCAGCCCGCCGGGCGGGGAAGGACCTCACGAGCAGTACTTC. It yields the protein CASSPPGGEGPHEQYF.

This clone appeared a few times. J is TRBJ1-1 and V is TRBV19; D is perhaps TRBD1 (5 bases). V was trimmed by 5 bases and J by 0 bases, leaving 13 bases between them. This CDR3 has 15 residues. CDR1 and CDR2 (germline): LNHDA, SQIVND (reference sequence). The CDR3 spells CASSRRPGMNTEAFF. The CDR3 bases are TGTGCCAGTAGTCGCCGCCCAGGGATGAACACTGAAGCTTTCTTT.

CDR3 in amino acids: CASRKGQTYNEQFF. CDR3 bases: TGTGCCAGCAGGAAGGGACAGACCTACAATGAGCAGTTCTTC. The V call is TRBV6-1, the J call TRBJ2-1, with TRBD1 matching 7 bases. Germline CDR1 and CDR2: MNHNS and SASEGT. The CDR3 has 14 residues. V was pared by 6 bases and J by 2 bases, with 4 bases of the junction left unmatched.

CDR3 amino acids: CASSEAPSYEQYF. CDR3 nucleotide sequence: TGTGCCAGCAGTGAAGCTCCATCCTACGAGCAGTACTTC. This chain joins TRBV2 and TRBJ2-7; D gene unclear. V lost 0 bases and J 1 base, leaving 4 bases between the germline ends. This CDR3 is built from 13 residues. CDR1 SNHLY and CDR2 FYNNEI come from the germline V gene.

The V call is TRBV9, the J call TRBJ1-1; D unresolved. The CDR3 runs 15 residues. Germline V lookup: CDR1 SGDLS, CDR2 YYNGEE. V lost 0 bases, J lost 5 bases, and 14 bases lay in between. CDR3 residues: CASSVESSRGTEAFF. The CDR3 coding sequence is TGTGCCAGCAGCGTAGAGTCCAGCCGAGGGACTGAAGCTTTCTTT. Full variable domain (missing parts from reference TRBV9 and TRBJ1-1): DSGVTQTPKHLITATGQRVTLRCSPRSGDLSVYWYQQSLDQGLQFLIQYYNGEERAKGNILERFSAQQFPDLHSELNLSSLELGDSALYFCASSVESSRGTEAFFGQGTRLTVV.

The chain employs TRBV5-1 and TRBJ1-2; D unresolved. Germline V gene data show CDR1 as SGHRS and CDR2 as YFSETQ. The V end was cut by 9 bases, the J end by 3 bases, with 18 bases between. The CDR3 extends over 14 amino acids. CDR3 sequence (DNA): TGCGCCACCACGTGGGGAGAGAGAGACTATGGCTACACCTTC. Translated, it gives CATTWGERDYGYTF.

The chain links TRBV27 to TRBJ2-1; tentative D call: TRBD1 (6 bases). Germline V gene lookup returns CDR1 MNHEY and CDR2 SMNVEV (reference sequence). Trimming stripped 2 bases from V and 10 bases from J, with 6 bases between. The CDR3 covers 11 residues. The CDR3 here is CASSLGTEQFF. CDR3 nucleotide sequence: TGTGCCAGCAGTTTAGGGACAGAGCAGTTCTTC.

This clone was picked up one time. The chain carries TRBV5-1 and TRBJ1-2; tentatively, D is TRBD1 (6 bases). Germline V gives CDR1 SGHRS, CDR2 YFSETQ. CDR3 length: 14 amino acids. Trimming left V 4 bases short and J 7 bases short, with 17 bases between. CDR3 DNA sequence: TGCGCCAGCAGCCGTGACAGGACCTCCGGTGGCTACACCTTC. This sequence encodes CASSRDRTSGGYTF.

The V gene is TRBV6-5, the J gene TRBJ1-2; no firm D call. The V gene's germline CDR1 is MNHEY and CDR2 SVGAGI. V shed 0 bases and J shed 4 bases, with 9 bases lying between them. This CDR3 contains 14 residues. Written as DNA, the CDR3 is TGTGCCAGCAGTTACTCGAGGGCTGGCTATGGCTACACCTTC. Translated: CASSYSRAGYGYTF.

This clone is a singleton in its sample. V is TRBV6-4 and J is TRBJ2-7, with D possibly TRBD2 on 6 matching bases. The V gene's germline CDR1 is MRHNA and CDR2 SNTAGT. V was clipped by 3 bases and J by 6 bases, with 15 bases between them. The CDR3 totals 14 residues. The CDR3 region is CASSETSKGGEQYF. In DNA form, the CDR3 reads TGTGCCAGCAGTGAAACCTCGAAGGGAGGCGAGCAGTACTTC.

This clone appeared a single time. The rearrangement uses TRBV2 and TRBJ1-4, with TRBD1 matching 7 bases. The junction had 9 bases not matched to a gene; V was cut back by 10 bases and J by 7 bases. The CDR3 contains 13 residues. Germline V gene lookup returns CDR1 SNHLY and CDR2 FYNNEI. The CDR3 loop reads CATTGAVSEKLFF. The CDR3 DNA reads TGTGCCACTACAGGGGCAGTGAGTGAAAAACTGTTTTTT.

J is TRBJ2-1 and V is TRBV9, with TRBD2 matching over 7 bases. With 1 base clipped from V and 5 bases from J, the junction kept 12 bases outside the gene matches. CDR3 length: 17 residues. The germline V gene encodes CDR1 SGDLS and CDR2 YYNGEE. The CDR3 region has the DNA TGTGCCAGCAGCGTACGGTCAGCGGGAAGGTTGAACAATGAGCAGTTCTTC. This sequence encodes CASSVRSAGRLNNEQFF. Variable domain in full (rest from reference TRBV9 and TRBJ2-1): DSGVTQTPKHLITATGQRVTLRCSPRSGDLSVYWYQQSLDQGLQFLIQYYNGEERAKGNILERFSAQQFPDLHSELNLSSLELGDSALYFCASSVRSAGRLNNEQFFGPGTRLTVL.

The genes are TRBV6-5 and TRBJ2-5; TRBD1 agrees at 8 bases. CDR1 MNHEY and CDR2 SVGAGI come from the germline V gene. The V gene end was trimmed by 6 bases and the J gene end by 5 bases; junction bases not matched to a gene: 11. This CDR3 spans 15 amino acids. CDR3: CASSLGQGLRETQYF. The CDR3 region has the DNA TGTGCCAGCAGCCTTGGACAGGGTCTGAGGGAGACCCAGTACTTC.

J is TRBJ2-1 and V is TRBV6-4, with TRBD1 matching over 10 bases. With V trimmed by 0 bases and J by 6 bases, 5 bases remained unmatched. Germline values: CDR1 MRHNA, CDR2 SNTAGT. The CDR3 runs to 16 residues. In nucleotides, the CDR3 is TGTGCCAGCAGTGACTCGTGGGGACAGGGGATCAATGAGCAGTTCTTC. Protein sequence: CASSDSWGQGINEQFF.

The chain combines TRBV15 with TRBJ2-6; TRBD2 matches 10 bases. CDR1 and CDR2 from the germline V gene are LNHNV and YYDKDF (reference sequence). CDR3 length equals 18 residues. The junction had 6 bases not matched to a gene; V was cut back by 2 bases and J by 2 bases. CDR3: CATSRRWTSGAGANVLTF. CDR3 sequence (DNA): TGTGCCACCAGCAGAAGATGGACTAGCGGAGCTGGGGCCAACGTCCTGACTTTC.

This clone came up a few times. V usage is TRBV5-1 and J usage is TRBJ2-1, with 11 positions matching TRBD2. Trimming took 2 bases from V and 5 from J; bases not matched to a gene: 3. Germline values: CDR1 SGHRS, CDR2 YFSETQ. The length of the CDR3 is 15 residues. CDR3 sequence: CASSFVAGGNNEQFF. Written as DNA, the CDR3 is TGCGCCAGCAGCTTCGTAGCGGGGGGGAACAATGAGCAGTTCTTC. The variable domain in full, with the rest retrieved from reference TRBV5-1 and TRBJ2-1, is KAGVTQTPRYLIKTRGQQVTLSCSPISGHRSVSWYQQTPGQGLQFLFEYFSETQRNKGNFPGRFSGRQFSNSRSEMNVSTLELGDSALYLCASSFVAGGNNEQFFGPGTRLTVL.

This clone was detected only once. Written as DNA, the CDR3 is TGTGCCAGCAGCGTGCGGGGGGCCGAGGATGAGCAGTTCTTC. Amino acid sequence: CASSVRGAEDEQFF. V usage is TRBV9 and J usage is TRBJ2-1; 8 positions match TRBD2. This CDR3 region has 14 residues. Trimming removed 2 bases from V and 8 bases from J; junction bases left unmatched: 6. Germline lookup yields CDR1 SGDLS and CDR2 YYNGEE.

This sequence joins TRBV6-5 and TRBJ2-1; 7 nucleotides match TRBD1. Per germline, CDR1 MNHEY and CDR2 SVGAGI. This CDR3 comprises 16 residues. V gave up 4 bases and J gave up 4 bases; unmatched junction bases: 10. The CDR3 bases are TGTGCCAGCAGTTCCCTGGGGGCAGGGGGATACAATGAGCAGTTCTTC. It yields the protein CASSSLGAGGYNEQFF.

This clone was picked up one time. The chain combines TRBV19 with TRBJ2-2; TRBD1 aligns across 11 bases. The V gene's germline CDR1 is LNHDA and CDR2 SQIVND (reference sequence). The CDR3 length is 16 residues. V shed 4 bases and J 6 bases; nucleotides not matched to a gene: 7. DNA of the CDR3: TGTGCCAGTAGTAATACCGGGACAGGGGGTGCCGGGGAGCTGTTTTTT. Amino acids: CASSNTGTGGAGELFF.

This clone occurred a few times. Here the CDR3 DNA reads TGTGCCAGCTCGCGGACAGGGAACACTGAAGCTTTCTTT. Translation: CASSRTGNTEAFF. The rearrangement uses TRBV6-6 and TRBJ1-1, with 7 positions matching TRBD1. J lost 1 base, V lost 8 bases, and 4 bases had no gene match. The germline V gene encodes CDR1 MNHNY and CDR2 SVGAGI (reference sequence). This CDR3 region has 13 residues.